The T cell receptor (beta chain) under discussion was sequenced for a study of T cell changes during pregnancy in multiple sclerosis. This clone came up once. CDR1 and CDR2 from the germline V gene are SGDLS and YYNGEE. This CDR3 region has 15 residues. The V gene lost 0 bases and the J gene lost 6 bases, with 13 bases spanning the gap. The table came from immunoSEQ multiplex PCR; TCRdb's copy has only in-frame clones and leaves some out. The sample has 100,000 or so clones; around 90% are singletons. The TCR originated in a female donor with multiple sclerosis, enrolled in a pregnancy study. The chain links TRBV9 to TRBJ2-1; D is perhaps TRBD2 (7 bases). The specimen comprised peripheral blood, sampled in the second trimester of pregnancy. This CDR3 reads CASSVARGGGNEQFF. CDR3 in DNA: TGTGCCAGCAGCGTAGCTCGGGGAGGGGGCAATGAGCAGTTCTTC.